This entry lists 28 T cell receptor beta chains sequenced from one sample in a study of cytomegalovirus exposure and HLA in healthy donors. In the PCR, 60 Vbeta and 13 Jbeta primers were used. TCRdb's table, derived via immunoSEQ multiplex PCR, lists solely in-frame clones and lacks some. Of around 130,000 clones in the sample, roughly four fifths were seen once. The sequencing sample was made of PBMCs. The receptors were gathered from a boy younger than 10 in good health and CMV-seronegative.

The chain recombines TRBV14 with TRBJ2-7, with 7 bases that match TRBD1. CDR3 size: 14 residues. V lost 1 base, J lost 3 bases, and 3 bases stayed unmatched. Germline V gene data show CDR1 as SGHDN and CDR2 as FVKESK. CDR3 amino acids: CASSQAAGGYEQYF. The CDR3 coding sequence is TGTGCCAGCAGCCAAGCAGCAGGGGGCTACGAGCAGTACTTC.

V usage is TRBV9 and J usage is TRBJ1-1; 9 nucleotides align to TRBD1. Germline CDR1 reads SGDLS; CDR2 reads YYNGEE. The V gene end was trimmed by 7 bases and the J gene end by 5 bases; junction bases not matched to a gene: 6. The CDR3 sequence is 13 residues long. The CDR3 spells CASSGTGRTEAFF. The CDR3 DNA follows: TGTGCCAGCTCCGGGACAGGGAGGACTGAAGCTTTCTTT. Together with reference TRBV9 and TRBJ1-1, the CDR3 gives the full variable domain: DSGVTQTPKHLITATGQRVTLRCSPRSGDLSVYWYQQSLDQGLQFLIQYYNGEERAKGNILERFSAQQFPDLHSELNLSSLELGDSALYFCASSGTGRTEAFFGQGTRLTVV.

This clone was picked up one time. This rearrangement joins TRBV19 to TRBJ2-6; D is perhaps TRBD2 (6 bases). The CDR3 covers 18 residues. Germline V CDR1 and CDR2: LNHDA, SQIVND (reference sequence). The ends were cut back, 3 bases at V and 1 base at J, with 16 bases in the middle. The CDR3 reads CASSIPFAGRSGANVLTF. CDR3 sequence (DNA): TGTGCCAGTAGTATCCCCTTCGCGGGAAGATCTGGGGCCAACGTCCTGACTTTC.

V usage is TRBV5-4 and J usage is TRBJ2-1, with 7 bases fitting TRBD2. CDR3 length: 11 amino acids. J was trimmed by 14 bases and V by 1 base; bases with no gene match: 3. Looked up from germline, CDR1 is SGHNT and CDR2 is YYREEE (reference sequence). DNA for the CDR3: TGTGCCAGCAGCTTGTGGCGGGAGAAGTTCTTC. This encodes CASSLWREKFF.

The V call is TRBV11-2, the J call TRBJ2-1; possibly TRBD2 for D (6 bases). With 7 bases removed from V and 6 bases from J, the gap between germline ends came to 19 bases. Germline-derived CDR1 and CDR2 are SGHAT and FQNNGV. CDR3 length equals 15 residues. The CDR3 region has the DNA TGTGCCAGCACTGGGGGGTATCGGGGGACCAATGAGCAGTTCTTC. Residues: CASTGGYRGTNEQFF.

The genes are TRBV30 and TRBJ2-5; D may be TRBD2 (5 bases). Germline V gene lookup returns CDR1 GTSNPN and CDR2 SVGIG (reference sequence). The CDR3 is 14 amino acids. V was shortened by 2 bases and J by 0 bases, with 10 bases between the two germline ends. The CDR3 DNA follows: TGTGCCTGGAGTACTTGGACTGACCAAGAGACCCAGTACTTC. Translation gives CAWSTWTDQETQYF.

V and J are TRBV5-8 and TRBJ1-2; D uncertain. Trimming cost V 4 bases and J 4 bases, with 17 bases left between them. Germline V gene lookup returns CDR1 SGHTS and CDR2 YDEGEE. CDR3 size: 15 residues. Here the CDR3 reads CASSPTGWRVYGYTF. CDR3 nucleotide sequence: TGTGCCAGCAGCCCGACCGGGTGGAGGGTCTATGGCTACACCTTC.

This chain joins TRBV7-6 and TRBJ2-1; 9 bases line up with TRBD2. This CDR3 spans 15 amino acids. Germline CDR1 SGHVS, CDR2 FNYEAQ. With V trimmed by 1 base and J by 6 bases, 4 bases remained unmatched. The CDR3 coding sequence is TGTGCCAGCAGCTTAGAGAATAGCGGGAGCAATGAGCAGTTCTTC. Amino acid sequence: CASSLENSGSNEQFF.

This clone was detected only a few times. The chain carries TRBV5-1 and TRBJ2-3, with 13 bases aligning to TRBD2. V gave up 4 bases and J gave up 6 bases; unmatched junction bases: 8. The CDR3 totals 16 residues. The germline CDR1 and CDR2 sequences are SGHRS and YFSETQ. CDR3 loop: CASSPLGLAGYDTQYF. The CDR3 DNA sequence: TGCGCCAGCAGCCCCCTGGGACTAGCGGGATATGATACGCAGTATTTT.

The V and J genes are TRBV19 and TRBJ2-7; D possibly corresponds to TRBD1 (6 bases). In germline, CDR1 is LNHDA, CDR2 SQIVND (reference sequence). V was shortened by 5 bases and J by 2 bases, with 16 bases between the two germline ends. The CDR3 sequence is 15 residues long. CDR3 amino acids: CASSSIGTQTYEQYF. Here the CDR3 DNA reads TGTGCCAGTAGTTCCATAGGGACACAAACCTACGAGCAGTACTTC.

V is TRBV27 and J is TRBJ2-7, with TRBD2 matching 10 bases. Germline V CDR1 and CDR2: MNHEY, SMNVEV (reference sequence). V lost 3 bases and J lost 3; bases outside the gene matches: 5. The CDR3 extends over 15 amino acids. CDR3 nucleotides: TGTGCCAGCAGTTTTCAGCGGGAGGGTTACTACGAGCAGTACGTC. Translating it yields CASSFQREGYYEQYV.

J is TRBJ2-1 and V is TRBV6-5, with 8 bases identical to TRBD2. The CDR3 has 15 amino acids. Germline assignment: CDR1 MNHEY and CDR2 SVGAGI. Trimming removed 2 bases from V and 5 bases from J; junction bases left unmatched: 5. The CDR3 nucleotides read TGTGCCAGCAGTTACAGCGGGGGTATCAACAATGAGCAGTTCTTC. Translating gives CASSYSGGINNEQFF.

The rearrangement joins TRBV5-4 to TRBJ1-2; 10 bases line up with TRBD1. The CDR3 has 14 residues. V shed 4 bases and J 7 bases; nucleotides not matched to a gene: 7. Germline V gene lookup returns CDR1 SGHNT and CDR2 YYREEE (reference sequence). The CDR3 DNA reads TGTGCCAGCAGCCCCGGGACAGGGGTTTTTGGCTACACCTTC. Translated: CASSPGTGVFGYTF.

The rearrangement links TRBV27 to TRBJ2-1, with TRBD2 matching over 11 bases. Looked up from germline, CDR1 is MNHEY and CDR2 is SMNVEV (reference sequence). V shed 5 bases, J shed 1 base, and the junction held 13 bases outside the gene matches. The CDR3 loop spans 19 amino acids. CDR3 residues: CASSPRLAGRGGSYNEQFF. Here the CDR3 DNA reads TGTGCCAGCAGTCCGCGACTAGCGGGGAGGGGAGGGTCCTACAATGAGCAGTTCTTC.

This clone was seen more than once but under ten times. The rearrangement uses TRBV18 and TRBJ2-5; D gene uncertain. Trimming shortened V by 3 bases and J by 3 bases, and 17 bases separated the two germline ends. The length of the CDR3 is 16 residues. Germline V lookup: CDR1 KGHSH, CDR2 LQKENI. The CDR3 here is CASSPGRLSREETQYF. The CDR3 DNA follows: TGTGCCAGCTCACCCGGCCGCCTCTCTCGGGAAGAGACCCAGTACTTC.

Only a few counts were recorded for this clone. The rearrangement joins TRBV4-3 to TRBJ1-1; D is possibly TRBD1 (5 bases). The V and J ends lost 0 bases and 2 bases respectively, with 10 bases between them. CDR1 is LGHNA and CDR2 is YSLEER in the germline V gene. The CDR3 contains 15 residues. CDR3 bases: TGCGCCAGCAGCCAAGATCGAGGACATAACACTGAAGCTTTCTTT. Translation gives CASSQDRGHNTEAFF.

V is TRBV4-2 and J is TRBJ2-3; 10 positions match TRBD2. The V segment lost 6 bases and the J segment 6 bases; nucleotides outside the gene matches: 12. The CDR3 length is 16 residues. The germline V gene encodes CDR1 LGHNA and CDR2 YNFKEQ. CDR3: CASRVLASGRIDTQYF. The CDR3 region has the DNA TGTGCCAGCAGGGTCCTGGCTAGCGGGAGAATTGATACGCAGTATTTT.

This clone was seen a single time. The chain joins TRBV4-1 to TRBJ1-5, with TRBD1 matching over 7 bases. The length of the CDR3 is 15 residues. V lost 3 bases to trimming and J lost 1 base; unmatched junction nucleotides: 3. Germline loops: CDR1 MGHRA, CDR2 YSYEKL. CDR3 region: CASSQTGLSNQPQHF. CDR3 DNA: TGCGCCAGCAGCCAGACAGGGTTGAGCAATCAGCCCCAGCATTTT.

The CDR3 coding sequence is TGTGCCAGCAGTCCTCAAGGCAGTTGGACAAAAAACATTCAGTACTTC. Protein product: CASSPQGSWTKNIQYF. The chain has TRBV2 and TRBJ2-4; D possibly corresponds to TRBD1 (5 bases). Germline values: CDR1 SNHLY, CDR2 FYNNEI. Trimming removed 5 bases at V and 4 bases at J, with 18 bases between. CDR3 length equals 16 residues.

The V gene is TRBV29-1, the J gene TRBJ2-5; the D gene is possibly TRBD2 (6 bases). Trimming took off 6 bases at V and 5 bases at J, with 16 bases between the two ends. Germline loops: CDR1 SQVTM, CDR2 ANQGSEA. CDR3 size: 13 residues. Here the CDR3 reads CSVLKGLRETQYF. The DNA of the CDR3 is TGCAGCGTGTTAAAGGGACTTCGCGAGACCCAGTACTTC.

As regards this clone: Mismatch with germline at one junction end may stem from a read error. The chain couples TRBV7-9 to TRBJ1-1; 12 positions match TRBD1. Germline assignment: CDR1 SEHNR and CDR2 FQNEAQ (reference sequence). CDR3 length: 14 residues. This chain's CDR3 is CSSSLPGQGAGAFF. The CDR3 coding sequence is TGTTCCAGCAGCCTACCGGGACAGGGGGCTGGGGCTTTCTTT.

The CDR3: CSVLAGEETQYF. In nucleotides, the CDR3 is TGCAGCGTTCTAGCTGGAGAAGAGACCCAGTACTTC. The chain has TRBV29-1 and TRBJ2-5, with a possible D match to TRBD2 (5 bases). The CDR3 loop spans 12 amino acids. In germline, CDR1 is SQVTM, CDR2 ANQGSEA. V lost 5 bases and J lost 3, with 10 bases in between.

This clone has more than one count but fewer than ten. The chain is built from TRBV7-4 and TRBJ2-3; the D gene is possibly TRBD1 (6 bases). V dropped 5 bases and J dropped 0 bases, with 15 bases sitting between them. Germline V CDR1 and CDR2: SGHVT, SQSDAQ. This CDR3 region has 16 residues. The CDR3 coding sequence is TGTGCCAGCAGCCCGAACAGGGAGTCTAGCACAGATACGCAGTATTTT. It specifies CASSPNRESSTDTQYF.

V gene TRBV7-9 combines with J gene TRBJ2-1, with 10 bases fitting TRBD1. The CDR3 covers 15 residues. Germline values: CDR1 SEHNR, CDR2 FQNEAQ (reference sequence). The J segment lost 8 bases and the V segment lost 5 bases, leaving 9 bases of the junction unmatched. The chain's CDR3 is CASSARDRGNDEQFF. CDR3 sequence (DNA): TGTGCCAGCAGCGCCCGGGACAGGGGAAACGATGAGCAGTTCTTC.

This clone was recorded once. V usage is TRBV18 and J usage is TRBJ1-2; 11 bases map to TRBD1. V was pared by 3 bases and J by 7 bases, with 1 base of the junction left unmatched. The CDR3 loop spans 13 amino acids. CDR1 KGHSH and CDR2 LQKENI come from the germline V gene. The CDR3 DNA follows: TGTGCCAGCTCACCCGGGACAGGGGGTGGCTACACCTTC. Protein sequence: CASSPGTGGGYTF.

V and J are TRBV4-1 and TRBJ2-7, with a weak D call TRBD1 (6 bases). Deletions cut 4 bases from V and 2 bases from J, with 15 bases between. Germline V lookup: CDR1 MGHRA, CDR2 YSYEKL. The CDR3 is 15 amino acids. CDR3 residues: CASSRRQAPTYEQYV. Here the CDR3 DNA reads TGCGCCAGCAGCCGCAGACAGGCGCCTACCTACGAGCAGTACGTC.

This clone was counted once. The chain links TRBV9 to TRBJ1-2; D not resolved. Germline loops: CDR1 SGDLS, CDR2 YYNGEE. V dropped 0 bases and J dropped 3 bases, with 12 bases sitting between them. The CDR3 length is 15 residues. DNA of the CDR3: TGTGCCAGCAGCGTAGGAGGAGATATGGACTATGGCTACACCTTC. Encoded protein: CASSVGGDMDYGYTF.

The CDR3 region has the DNA TGTGCCAGCAGTCAGGGGGCGGCGGGCACTGAAGCTTTCTTT. It is translated as CASSQGAAGTEAFF. The genes are TRBV7-3 and TRBJ1-1; 8 bases are shared with TRBD1. The CDR3 is 14 amino acids. The germline V gene encodes CDR1 SGHTA and CDR2 FQGTGA. The J segment lost 4 bases and the V segment lost 6 bases, leaving 7 bases of the junction unmatched.